Following are 4 T cell receptor beta chains from one sample sequenced in a study of cytomegalovirus exposure and HLA in healthy donors. The repertoire was sequenced with immunoSEQ multiplex PCR; TCRdb's copy has only in-frame clones and lacks some. The data show some 250,000 clones, with 90% seen just once and approximately 0.34% held by the top ten. Sequenced input: PBMCs. The receptors were sampled from a woman aged 18-29 years in good health and CMV-seronegative.

This rearrangement joins TRBV30 to TRBJ1-2; 9 positions agree with TRBD1. This CDR3 region has 14 residues. CDR1 and CDR2 from the germline V gene are GTSNPN and SVGIG (reference sequence). Losses at the gene ends were 4 bases for V and 4 bases for J; bases not matched to a gene: 7. CDR3 sequence reads: CAWTEETGGYGYTF. In DNA, the CDR3 is TGTGCCTGGACGGAAGAGACAGGGGGCTATGGCTACACCTTC.

CDR3 DNA sequence: TGTGCCAGCAGCTTGAGGTATTCTAGCTCCTATAATTCACCCCTCCACTTT. It translates to CASSLRYSSSYNSPLHF. The J gene is TRBJ1-6, the V gene TRBV5-4; D remains ambiguous. Per germline, CDR1 SGHNT and CDR2 YYREEE (reference sequence). CDR3 length: 17 amino acids. V gave up 1 base and J gave up 0 bases, with 11 bases separating them. Full variable domain (outside the CDR3, taken from reference TRBV5-4 and TRBJ1-6): ETGVTQSPTHLIKTRGQQVTLRCSSQSGHNTVSWYQQALGQGPQFIFQYYREEENGRGNFPPRFSGLQFPNYSSELNVNALELDDSALYLCASSLRYSSSYNSPLHFGNGTRLTVT.

CDR3 amino acids: CASATGQGYSYEQYF. CDR3 DNA sequence: TGCGCCAGCGCGACTGGACAGGGATACTCCTACGAGCAGTACTTC. The chain recombines TRBV5-1 with TRBJ2-7; 8 bases are shared with TRBD1. V gave up 7 bases and J gave up 0 bases; unmatched junction bases: 9. The germline V gene has CDR1 SGHRS and CDR2 YFSETQ. CDR3 length: 15 amino acids.

V gene TRBV10-1 combines with J gene TRBJ2-7, with 10 bases lining up with TRBD1. Trimming cost V 2 bases and J 1 base; bases outside gene matches: 8. CDR3 size: 17 residues. From germline, CDR1 is WNHNN and CDR2 SYGVQD (reference sequence). The CDR3 loop is CASSETLDRGESYEQYV. Here the CDR3 DNA reads TGCGCCAGCAGTGAGACTTTGGACAGGGGGGAGTCCTACGAGCAGTACGTC.